The source of this T cell receptor (beta chain) is a study of blood T cell repertoires in COVID-19. Study details: Acute and convalescent COVID-19 specimens originated in the United States, Italy and Spain. PBMCs, B-cell-depleted T cells, or T cells were the source of the cDNA or gDNA that made up the material.

To note about this clone: The junction differs from germline at one of its ends, possibly a read error.

Germline-derived CDR1 and CDR2 are SGHTS and YDEGEE. CDR3 length equals 10 residues. Methods used by the authors: The assay estimated nucleated cells by amplifying reference gene primers. Using immunoSEQ multiplex PCR, the repertoire was profiled, and TCRdb retains in-frame clones only, with some absent. V and J calls and clone size are copied from that table; D and trimming were computed from the DNA. The sample lists more than 150,000 clones, 78% occurring once. Material: peripheral blood. V and J are TRBV5-8 and TRBJ2-7; D is undetermined. The source of this sequence is a woman aged 80 or over with acute or convalescent COVID-19. The CDR3: CASSLGPRDF. CDR3 DNA sequence: TGTGCCAGCAGCTTGGGGCCCCGGGACTTC.